This TCR beta chain was captured in a study of T cell responses to AZD1222 COVID-19 vaccine. Produced via immunoSEQ multiplex PCR; TCRdb's table is partial and in-frame only. The sample yields over 100,000 clones, about four fifths seen once. V lost 7 bases, J lost 1 base, and 10 bases lay in between. The CDR3 has 13 amino acids. Per the germline V gene, CDR1 is LNHDA and CDR2 is SQIVND (reference sequence). V and J are TRBV19 and TRBJ1-1, with D possibly TRBD1 on 5 matching bases. Source: peripheral blood, taken on day 0 of AZD1222 vaccination. The TCR comes from an adult in good health. In DNA, the CDR3 is TGTGCCAGTACGGGACGGAAGAACACTGAAGCTTTCTTT. The encoded protein is CASTGRKNTEAFF.